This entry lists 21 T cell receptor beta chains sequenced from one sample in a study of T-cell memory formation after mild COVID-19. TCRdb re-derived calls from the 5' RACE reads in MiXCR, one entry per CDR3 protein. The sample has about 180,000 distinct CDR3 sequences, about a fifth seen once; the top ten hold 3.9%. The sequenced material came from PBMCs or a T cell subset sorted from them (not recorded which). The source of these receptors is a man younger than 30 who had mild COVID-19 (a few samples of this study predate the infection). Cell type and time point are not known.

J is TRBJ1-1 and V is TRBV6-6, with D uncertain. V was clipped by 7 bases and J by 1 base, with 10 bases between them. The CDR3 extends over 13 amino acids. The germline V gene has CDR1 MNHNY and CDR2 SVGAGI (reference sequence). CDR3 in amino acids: CASTLRGNTEAFF. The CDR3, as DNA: TGTGCCAGCACCCTGCGGGGGAACACTGAAGCTTTCTTT.

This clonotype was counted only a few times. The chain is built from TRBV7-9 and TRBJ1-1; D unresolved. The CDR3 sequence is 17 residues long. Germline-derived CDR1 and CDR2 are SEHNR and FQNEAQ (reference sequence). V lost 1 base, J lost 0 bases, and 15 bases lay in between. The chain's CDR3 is CASSLVSGDRMNTEAFF. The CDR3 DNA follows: TGTGCCAGCAGCTTAGTTTCCGGAGATCGGATGAACACTGAAGCTTTCTTT.

CDR3 nucleotides: TGTGCCAGCAGTTACTCGTTGGGGCACTCTGGAAACACCATATATTTT. Protein product: CASSYSLGHSGNTIYF. The chain combines TRBV6-5 with TRBJ1-3, with D possibly TRBD1 on 5 matching bases. V gave up 0 bases and J gave up 0 bases, with 9 bases separating them. CDR1 and CDR2 from the germline V gene are MNHEY and SVGAGI. The CDR3 contains 16 residues.

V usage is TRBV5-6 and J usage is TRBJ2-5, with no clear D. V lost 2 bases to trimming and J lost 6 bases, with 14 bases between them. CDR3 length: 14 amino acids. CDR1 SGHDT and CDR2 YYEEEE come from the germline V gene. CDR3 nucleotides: TGTGCCAGCAGCTTACAAGCCGGGTGGAAGACCCAGTACTTC. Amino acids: CASSLQAGWKTQYF.

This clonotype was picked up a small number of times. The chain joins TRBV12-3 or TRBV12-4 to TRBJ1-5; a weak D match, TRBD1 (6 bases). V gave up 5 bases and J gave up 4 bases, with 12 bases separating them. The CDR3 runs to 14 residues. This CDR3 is CASSTTGSNQPQHF. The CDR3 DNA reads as TGTGCCAGCAGTACGACAGGTTCTAATCAGCCCCAGCATTTT.

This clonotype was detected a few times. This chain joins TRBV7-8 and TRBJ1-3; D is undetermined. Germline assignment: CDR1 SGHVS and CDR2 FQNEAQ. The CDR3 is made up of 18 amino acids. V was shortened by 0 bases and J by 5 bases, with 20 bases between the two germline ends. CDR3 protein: CASSLAPAAGKFRNTIYF. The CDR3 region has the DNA TGTGCCAGCAGCTTAGCGCCTGCGGCAGGAAAGTTTAGAAACACCATATATTTT.

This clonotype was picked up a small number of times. The CDR3 nucleotides are TGTGCCAGCAGTCCGACTAGCGGGGTTGAGACCCAGTACTTC. It yields the protein CASSPTSGVETQYF. This chain connects TRBV7-2 to TRBJ2-5, with 11 bases aligning to TRBD2. Germline loops: CDR1 SGHTA, CDR2 FQGNSA. The CDR3 runs 14 residues. V was clipped by 6 bases and J by 5 bases; unmatched bases: 5.

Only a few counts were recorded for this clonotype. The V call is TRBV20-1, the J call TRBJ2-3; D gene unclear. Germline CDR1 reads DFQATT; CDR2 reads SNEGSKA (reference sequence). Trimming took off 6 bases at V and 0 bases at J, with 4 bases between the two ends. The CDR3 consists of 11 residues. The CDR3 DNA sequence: TGCAGTGCGGAGAGCACAGATACGCAGTATTTT. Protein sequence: CSAESTDTQYF.

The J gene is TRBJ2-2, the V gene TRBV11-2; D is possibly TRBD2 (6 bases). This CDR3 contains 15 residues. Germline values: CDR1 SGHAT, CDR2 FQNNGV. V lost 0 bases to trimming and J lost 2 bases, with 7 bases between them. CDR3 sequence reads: CASSLEGLNTGELFF. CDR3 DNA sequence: TGTGCCAGCAGCTTAGAGGGACTTAACACCGGGGAGCTGTTTTTT. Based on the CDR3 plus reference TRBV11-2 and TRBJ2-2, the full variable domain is EAGVAQSPRYKIIEKRQSVAFWCNPISGHATLYWYQQILGQGPKLLIQFQNNGVVDDSQLPKDRFSAERLKGVDSTLKIQPAKLEDSAVYLCASSLEGLNTGELFFGEGSRLTVL.

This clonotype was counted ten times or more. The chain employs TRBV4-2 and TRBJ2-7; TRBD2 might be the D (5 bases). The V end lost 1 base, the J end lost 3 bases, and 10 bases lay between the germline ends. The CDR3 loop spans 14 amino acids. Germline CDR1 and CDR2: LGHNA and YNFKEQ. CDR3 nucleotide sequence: TGTGCCAGCAGCCAAGTCGCGGGTAACTACGAGCAGTACTTC. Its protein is CASSQVAGNYEQYF.

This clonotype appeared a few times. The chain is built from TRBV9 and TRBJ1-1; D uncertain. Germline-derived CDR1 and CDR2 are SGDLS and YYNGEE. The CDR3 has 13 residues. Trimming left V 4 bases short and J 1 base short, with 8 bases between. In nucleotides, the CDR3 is TGTGCCAGCAGCTCCCACCCGAACACTGAAGCTTTCTTT. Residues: CASSSHPNTEAFF.

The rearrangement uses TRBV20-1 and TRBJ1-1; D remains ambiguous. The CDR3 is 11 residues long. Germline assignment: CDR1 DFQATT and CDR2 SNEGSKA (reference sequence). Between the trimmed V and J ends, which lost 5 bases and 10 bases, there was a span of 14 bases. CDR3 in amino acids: CSASFGPRAFF. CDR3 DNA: TGCAGTGCTTCCTTTGGCCCCAGAGCTTTCTTT.

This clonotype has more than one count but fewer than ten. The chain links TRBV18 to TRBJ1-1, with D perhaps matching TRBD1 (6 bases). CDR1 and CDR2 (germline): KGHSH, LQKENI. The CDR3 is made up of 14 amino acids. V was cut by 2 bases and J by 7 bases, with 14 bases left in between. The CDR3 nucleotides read TGTGCCAGCTCACCAAACAGGGAGTATGGTGAAGCTTTCTTT. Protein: CASSPNREYGEAFF.

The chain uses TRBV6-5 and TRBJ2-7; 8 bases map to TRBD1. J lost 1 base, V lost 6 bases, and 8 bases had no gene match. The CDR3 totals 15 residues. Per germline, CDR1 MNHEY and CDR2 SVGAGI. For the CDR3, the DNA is TGTGCCAGCAGCCCTACAGGGGGTATGTCCTACGAGCAGTACTTC. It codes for CASSPTGGMSYEQYF.

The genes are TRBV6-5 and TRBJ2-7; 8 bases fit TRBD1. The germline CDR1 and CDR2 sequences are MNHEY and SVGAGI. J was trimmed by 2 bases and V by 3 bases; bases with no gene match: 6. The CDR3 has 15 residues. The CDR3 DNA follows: TGTGCCAGCAGTTATGAACCCAGGGGGCCCTACGAGCAGTACTTC. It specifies CASSYEPRGPYEQYF.

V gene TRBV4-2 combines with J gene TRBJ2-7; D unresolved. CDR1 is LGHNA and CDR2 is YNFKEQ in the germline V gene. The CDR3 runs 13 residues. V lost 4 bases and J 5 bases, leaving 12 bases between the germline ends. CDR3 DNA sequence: TGTGCCAGCAGCCCCCAGCATGGGGACGAGCAGTACGTC. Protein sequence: CASSPQHGDEQYV.

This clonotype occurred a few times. CDR3 loop: CASTIGDGNQPQHF. The CDR3 region has the DNA TGTGCCAGCACCATTGGGGACGGAAATCAGCCCCAGCATTTT. The chain employs TRBV28 and TRBJ1-5; a possible D gene is TRBD1 (5 bases). Trimming stripped 7 bases from V and 4 bases from J, with 14 bases between. CDR3 size: 14 residues. Germline V gene lookup returns CDR1 MDHEN and CDR2 SYDVKM.

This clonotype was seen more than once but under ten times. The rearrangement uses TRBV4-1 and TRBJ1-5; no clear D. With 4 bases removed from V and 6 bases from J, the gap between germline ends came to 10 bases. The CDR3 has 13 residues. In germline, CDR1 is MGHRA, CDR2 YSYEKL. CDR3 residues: CASSRTLGQPQHF. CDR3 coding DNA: TGCGCCAGCAGCCGCACGCTTGGTCAGCCCCAGCATTTT.

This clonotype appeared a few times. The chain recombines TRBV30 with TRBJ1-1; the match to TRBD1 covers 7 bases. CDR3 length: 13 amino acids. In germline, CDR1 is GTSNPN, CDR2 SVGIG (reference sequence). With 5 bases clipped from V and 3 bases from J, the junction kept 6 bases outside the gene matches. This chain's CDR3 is CAWATGLDTEAFF. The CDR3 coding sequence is TGTGCCTGGGCGACAGGGTTGGACACTGAAGCTTTCTTT. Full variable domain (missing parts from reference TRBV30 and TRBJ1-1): SQTIHQWPATLVQPVGSPLSLECTVEGTSNPNLYWYRQAAGRGLQLLFYSVGIGQISSEVPQNLSASRPQDRQFILSSKKLLLSDSGFYLCAWATGLDTEAFFGQGTRLTVV.

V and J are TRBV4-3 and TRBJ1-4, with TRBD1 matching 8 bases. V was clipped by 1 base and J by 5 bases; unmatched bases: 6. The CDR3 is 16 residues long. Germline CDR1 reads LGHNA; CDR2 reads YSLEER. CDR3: CASSQALGTGNEKLFF. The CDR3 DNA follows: TGCGCCAGCAGCCAAGCCCTTGGGACAGGCAATGAAAAACTGTTTTTT.

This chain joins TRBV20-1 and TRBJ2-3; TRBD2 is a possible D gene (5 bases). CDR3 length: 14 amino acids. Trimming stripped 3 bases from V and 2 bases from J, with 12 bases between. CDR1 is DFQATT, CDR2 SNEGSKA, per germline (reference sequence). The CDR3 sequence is CSARPTSYTDTQYF. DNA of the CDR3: TGCAGTGCTAGGCCCACTAGTTACACAGATACGCAGTATTTT.